This TCR beta chain was documented in a study of beta chain features in type 1 diabetes. General study results and limits: PCR might favor shorter templates, but any such skew would affect patients and controls equally. TCRB CDR3s from Type 1 diabetes patients were moderately but significantly shorter in all four CD4+ subsets.

This CDR3 has 13 amino acids. V was shortened by 1 base and J by 5 bases, with 6 bases between the two germline ends. The germline CDR1 and CDR2 sequences are SGHDN and FVKESK. Reverse transcribing all isolated RNA meant expressed TCRB transcripts were sequenced. Clones were read by immunoSEQ multiplex PCR, and TCRdb kept only the in-frame ones, dropping some. The data show about 930,000 clones, roughly 16% seen once. Isolation of CD4+ naive, central memory, regulatory and stem cell-like memory cells was achieved by sorting via CD45RO/CCR7/CD25/CD127/CD95/CD27. A remark on this clone: Antigen unknown.

The sequence came from a woman aged 18-29 years in good health. V gene TRBV14 combines with J gene TRBJ1-5; D gene unclear. Sequenced sample: naive CD4+ T cells from blood. CDR3 DNA: TGTGCCAGCAGCCAAGGGGGATATCAGCCCCAGCATTTT. As protein: CASSQGGYQPQHF.